The clone carrying this T cell receptor (beta chain) has a handful of counts. From RNA transcripts, TCR beta CDR3 regions were amplified. The HTBI primer set was used in a first-round RT-PCR of the TCR CDR3. TCRdb analysed the multiplex PCR reads with MiXCR anew, one entry per CDR3 protein. The table includes hundreds of thousands of distinct CDR3 sequences, more than 15% detected once. The source of the sample is a study of T cells in Graves' hyperthyroidism and ophthalmopathy. V was pared by 4 bases and J by 0 bases, with 12 bases between. The CDR3 totals 16 residues. CDR1 and CDR2 from the germline V gene are MNHNS and SASEGT.

This receptor was obtained from a woman aged 18-30 years with Graves' ophthalmopathy. The gene calls are TRBV6-1 and TRBJ2-2, with D perhaps matching TRBD1 or TRBD2 (5 bases each). The sample was blood. DNA for the CDR3: TGTGCCAGCAGTGGAGCCGGGACCCCGAACACCGGGGAGCTGTTTTTT. Its protein product is CASSGAGTPNTGELFF.